This T cell receptor (beta chain) was profiled in a study of T cell responses to AZD1222 COVID-19 vaccine. Both about-4-week and about-12-week second-dose recipients were combined. The protocol was immunoSEQ multiplex PCR, while the TCRdb copy is restricted to in-frame clones and leaves out a portion. The table records about 88,000 clones, less than 90% of them present only once. The CDR3 loop spans 14 amino acids. V lost 6 bases, J lost 5 bases, and 16 bases lay in between. Germline assignment: CDR1 MNHEY and CDR2 SMNVEV (reference sequence). This sequence originates from an adult who received the AZD1222 COVID-19 vaccine. This chain joins TRBV27 and TRBJ1-1, with D possibly matching TRBD1 (5 bases). This specimen consisted of peripheral blood, obtained 28 days after the second AZD1222 dose. Here the CDR3 reads CASSPWRGGTEAFF. CDR3 DNA sequence: TGTGCCAGCAGCCCCTGGAGGGGAGGAACTGAAGCTTTCTTT.